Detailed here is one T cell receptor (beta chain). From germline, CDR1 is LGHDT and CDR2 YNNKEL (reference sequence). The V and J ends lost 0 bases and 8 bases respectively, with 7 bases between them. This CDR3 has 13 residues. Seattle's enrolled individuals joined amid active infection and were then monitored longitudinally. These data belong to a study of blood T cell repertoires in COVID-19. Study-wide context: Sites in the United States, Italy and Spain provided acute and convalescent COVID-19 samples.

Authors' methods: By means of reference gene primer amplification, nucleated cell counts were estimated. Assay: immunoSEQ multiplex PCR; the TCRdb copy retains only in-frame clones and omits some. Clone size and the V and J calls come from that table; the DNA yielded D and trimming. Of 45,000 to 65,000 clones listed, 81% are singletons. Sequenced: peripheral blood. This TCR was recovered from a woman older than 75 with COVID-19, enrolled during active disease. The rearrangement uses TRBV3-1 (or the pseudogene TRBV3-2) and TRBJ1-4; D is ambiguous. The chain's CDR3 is CASSQDYGEKLFF. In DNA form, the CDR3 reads TGTGCCAGCAGCCAAGACTACGGGGAAAAACTGTTTTTT.